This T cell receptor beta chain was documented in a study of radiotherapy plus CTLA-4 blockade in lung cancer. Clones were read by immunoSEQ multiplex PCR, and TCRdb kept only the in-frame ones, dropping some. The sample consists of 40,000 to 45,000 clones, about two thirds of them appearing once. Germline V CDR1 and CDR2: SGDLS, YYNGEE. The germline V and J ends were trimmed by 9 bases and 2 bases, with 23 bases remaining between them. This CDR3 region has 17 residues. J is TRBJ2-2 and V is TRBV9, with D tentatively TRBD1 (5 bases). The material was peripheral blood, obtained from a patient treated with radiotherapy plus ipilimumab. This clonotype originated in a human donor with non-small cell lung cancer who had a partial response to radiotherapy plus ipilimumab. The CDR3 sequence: CATEPSTTGSNTGELFF. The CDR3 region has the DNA TGTGCCACCGAGCCATCTACAACAGGATCCAACACCGGGGAGCTGTTTTTT.